The clone carrying this TCR beta chain has just a few counts. From germline, CDR1 is SGHNT and CDR2 YYREEE (reference sequence). CDR3 length: 12 residues. Trimming pared 1 base from V and 4 bases from J, leaving 6 bases between. The source of the sample is a study of chronic HIV infection and antiretroviral therapy. TCRdb recomputed calls from the 5' RACE reads with MiXCR, one row per CDR3 protein. The table has 40,000 to 50,000 distinct CDR3 sequences, about 18% seen once. The chain recombines TRBV5-4 with TRBJ2-7; D unclear. This receptor was obtained from an adult who had HIV and had not received antiretroviral therapy, or was an uninfected healthy control (not recorded which). The material sequenced was peripheral blood. This CDR3 reads CASSLNRYEQYF. DNA for the CDR3: TGTGCCAGCAGCTTGAACCGGTACGAGCAGTACTTC.